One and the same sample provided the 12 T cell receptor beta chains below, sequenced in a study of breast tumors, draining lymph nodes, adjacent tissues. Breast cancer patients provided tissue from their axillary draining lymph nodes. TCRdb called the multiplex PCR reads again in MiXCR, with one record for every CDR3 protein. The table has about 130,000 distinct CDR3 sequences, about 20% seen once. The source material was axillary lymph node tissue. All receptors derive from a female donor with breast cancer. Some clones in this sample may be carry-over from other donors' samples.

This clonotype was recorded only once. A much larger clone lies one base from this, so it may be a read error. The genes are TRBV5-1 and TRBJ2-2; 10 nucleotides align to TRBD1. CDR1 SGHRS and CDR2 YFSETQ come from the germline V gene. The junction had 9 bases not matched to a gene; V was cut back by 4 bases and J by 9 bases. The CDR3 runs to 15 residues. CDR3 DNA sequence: TGCGCCAGCAGCGACCGGGACAGGGGAACCAGGGAGCTGTTTTTT. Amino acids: CASSDRDRGTRELFF.

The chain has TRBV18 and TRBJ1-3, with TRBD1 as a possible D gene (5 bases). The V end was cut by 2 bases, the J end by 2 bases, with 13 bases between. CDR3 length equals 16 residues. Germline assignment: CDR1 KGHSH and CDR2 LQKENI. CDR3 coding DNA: TGTGCCAGCTCACCAGGGCGCGGGGGGACTGGAAACACCATATATTTT. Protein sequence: CASSPGRGGTGNTIYF.

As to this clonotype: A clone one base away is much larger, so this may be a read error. The chain's CDR3 is CSADARQEIQYF. The CDR3 DNA follows: TGCAGCGCTGACGCCAGGCAAGAGATCCAGTACTTC. The V call is TRBV29-1, the J call TRBJ2-5; D remains ambiguous. Germline CDR1 reads SQVTM; CDR2 reads ANQGSEA. The CDR3 runs 12 residues.

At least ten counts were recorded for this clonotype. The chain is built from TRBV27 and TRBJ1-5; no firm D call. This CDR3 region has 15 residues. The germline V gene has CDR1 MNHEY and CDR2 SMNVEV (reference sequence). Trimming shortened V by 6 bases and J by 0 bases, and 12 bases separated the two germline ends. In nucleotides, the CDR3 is TGTGCCAGCAGCCTTAACTTGAATAGCAATCAGCCCCAGCATTTT. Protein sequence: CASSLNLNSNQPQHF.

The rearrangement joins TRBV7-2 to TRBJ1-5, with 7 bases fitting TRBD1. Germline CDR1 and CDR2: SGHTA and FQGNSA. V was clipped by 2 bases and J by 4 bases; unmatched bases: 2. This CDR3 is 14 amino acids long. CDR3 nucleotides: TGTGCCAGCAGCTTATTACAGGGGAATCAGCCCCAGCATTTT. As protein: CASSLLQGNQPQHF.

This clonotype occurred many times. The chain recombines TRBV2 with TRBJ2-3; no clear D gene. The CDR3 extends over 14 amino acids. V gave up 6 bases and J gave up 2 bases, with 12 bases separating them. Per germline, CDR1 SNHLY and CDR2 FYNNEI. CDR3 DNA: TGTGCCAGCAGCATCGATGAGGTCACAGATACGCAGTATTTT. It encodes CASSIDEVTDTQYF.

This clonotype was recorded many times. This CDR3 reads CASSIGGSILGELFF. CDR3 sequence (DNA): TGTGCCAGTAGTATAGGGGGCAGTATTCTCGGGGAGCTGTTTTTT. The V and J genes are TRBV19 and TRBJ2-2; a possible D gene is TRBD1 (5 bases). The CDR3 consists of 15 residues. Deletions cut 1 base from V and 7 bases from J, with 13 bases between. Germline V lookup: CDR1 LNHDA, CDR2 SQIVND (reference sequence). The complete variable domain, with remaining parts taken from reference TRBV19 and TRBJ2-2, reads DGGITQSPKYLFRKEGQNVTLSCEQNLNHDAMYWYRQDPGQGLRLIYYSQIVNDFQKGDIAEGYSVSREKKESFPLTVTSAQKNPTAFYLCASSIGGSILGELFFGEGSRLTVL.

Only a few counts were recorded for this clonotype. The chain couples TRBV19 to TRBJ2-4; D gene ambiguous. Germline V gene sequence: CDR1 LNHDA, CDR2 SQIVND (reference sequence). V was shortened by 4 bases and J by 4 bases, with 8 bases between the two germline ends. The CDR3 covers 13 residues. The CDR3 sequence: CASSTERKNIQYF. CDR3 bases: TGTGCCAGTAGTACCGAGAGGAAAAACATTCAGTACTTC.

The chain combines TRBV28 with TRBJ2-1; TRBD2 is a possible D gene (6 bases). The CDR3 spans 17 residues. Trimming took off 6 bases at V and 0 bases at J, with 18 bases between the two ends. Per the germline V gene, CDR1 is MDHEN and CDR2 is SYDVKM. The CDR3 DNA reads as TGTGCCAGCAGCTCGAGATTTAGCGGTTCCTCCTACAATGAGCAGTTCTTC. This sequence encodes CASSSRFSGSSYNEQFF.

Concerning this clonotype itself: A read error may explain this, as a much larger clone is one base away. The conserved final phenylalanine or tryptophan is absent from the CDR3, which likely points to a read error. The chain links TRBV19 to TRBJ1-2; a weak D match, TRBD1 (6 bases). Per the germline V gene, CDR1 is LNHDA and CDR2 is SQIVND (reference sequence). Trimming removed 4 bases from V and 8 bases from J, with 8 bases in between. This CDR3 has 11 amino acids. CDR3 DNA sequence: TGTGCCAGTAGTACCAGGGGCGGCTACACCCTC. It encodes CASSTRGGYTL.

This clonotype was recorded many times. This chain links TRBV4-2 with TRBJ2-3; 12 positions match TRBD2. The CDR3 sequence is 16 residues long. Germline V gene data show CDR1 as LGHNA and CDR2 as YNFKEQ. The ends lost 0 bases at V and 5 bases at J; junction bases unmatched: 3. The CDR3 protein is CASSQDGLAGRDTQYF. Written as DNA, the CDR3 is TGTGCCAGCAGCCAAGACGGACTAGCGGGAAGAGATACGCAGTATTTT.

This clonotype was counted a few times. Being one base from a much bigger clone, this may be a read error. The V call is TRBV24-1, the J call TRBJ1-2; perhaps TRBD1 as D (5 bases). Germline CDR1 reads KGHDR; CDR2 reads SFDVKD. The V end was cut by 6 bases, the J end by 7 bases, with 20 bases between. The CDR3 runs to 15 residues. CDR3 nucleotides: TGTGCCACCAGTAATGGAACCGGGACGGTCCGTGGCTACACCTTC. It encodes CATSNGTGTVRGYTF.